This T cell receptor beta chain was recorded in a study of blood T cell repertoires in COVID-19. Study overall: Nucleic acid was either cDNA or gDNA, and it came from T cells, B-cell-depleted T cells, or PBMCs.

Participant ages covered roughly 18 to 89 years across 20 to 25 US areas. Participants' reported clinical history set cohort assignment. Per the authors' pipeline: Estimates of nucleated cell counts were drawn from the amplification of reference gene primers. The data were produced by immunoSEQ multiplex PCR, yet TCRdb's version contains in-frame clones alone and is incomplete. That table furnishes V, J and clone size, whereas the DNA furnished D and trimming. This sample has approximately 350,000 clones, with around 89% found just once. CDR1 and CDR2 from the germline V gene are SGHNT and YYREEE (reference sequence). The V segment lost 4 bases and the J segment 2 bases; nucleotides outside the gene matches: 9. CDR3 length: 15 residues.

The chain joins TRBV5-4 to TRBJ2-7, with 7 bases fitting TRBD2. Sample: PBMCs or T cells enriched from blood (not recorded which). The TCR originated in a man aged 18 to 30 who had recovered from COVID-19. The CDR3: CASSPGLAETYEQYF. For the CDR3, the DNA is TGTGCCAGCAGCCCCGGTCTAGCGGAGACCTACGAGCAGTACTTC.